Listed below are T cell receptor beta chains from one sample, sequenced in a study of cytomegalovirus exposure and HLA in healthy donors. TCRdb keeps only in-frame clones here, not all; method: immunoSEQ multiplex PCR. Here the sample spans over 200,000 clones, 90% being singletons. The material sequenced was PBMCs. All receptors derive from a young woman in good health and CMV-seronegative. Both conserved end residues are part of each CDR3. The D gene is left open where the match is weak. Only part of the rows carry a size: once, few, many, or a class if the clone is expanded.

v_call: TRBV2; cdr3_length: 13; d_call: NA; j_call: TRBJ2-1; clone_size: NA; cdr3_aa: CASSVGSFNEQFF; cdr3_nt: TGTGCCAGCAGTGTAGGCTCATTCAATGAGCAGTTCTTC
v_call: TRBV7-9; cdr3_length: 13; d_call: NA; j_call: TRBJ2-7; clone_size: NA; cdr3_aa: CASSLASSYEQYF; cdr3_nt: TGTGCCAGCAGTCTCGCCTCCTCCTACGAGCAGTACTTC
v_call: TRBV28; cdr3_length: 15; d_call: NA; j_call: TRBJ2-2; clone_size: NA; cdr3_aa: CASSFLGEHTGELFF; cdr3_nt: TGTGCCAGCAGTTTTCTGGGAGAGCACACCGGGGAGCTGTTTTTT
v_call: TRBV27; cdr3_length: 13; d_call: NA; j_call: TRBJ2-2; clone_size: NA; cdr3_aa: CASTLGVPGELFF; cdr3_nt: TGTGCCAGCACTCTTGGAGTTCCCGGGGAGCTGTTTTTT
v_call: TRBV2; cdr3_length: 13; d_call: NA; j_call: TRBJ1-1; clone_size: once; cdr3_aa: CASSGQGYTEAFF; cdr3_nt: TGTGCCAGCAGTGGGCAAGGTTACACTGAAGCTTTCTTT
v_call: TRBV6-5; cdr3_length: 14; d_call: NA; j_call: TRBJ1-5; clone_size: NA; cdr3_aa: CASSYQQTNQPQHF; cdr3_nt: TGTGCCAGCAGTTACCAACAGACAAATCAGCCCCAGCATTTT
v_call: TRBV4-2; cdr3_length: 13; d_call: NA; j_call: TRBJ2-7; clone_size: NA; cdr3_aa: CASSQPDSYEQYF; cdr3_nt: TGTGCCAGCAGCCAACCCGACTCCTACGAGCAGTACTTC
v_call: TRBV9; cdr3_length: 14; d_call: NA; j_call: TRBJ1-1; clone_size: NA; cdr3_aa: CASSADRRDTEAFF; cdr3_nt: TGTGCCAGCAGCGCCGACCGACGAGACACTGAAGCTTTCTTT
v_call: TRBV6-4; cdr3_length: 14; d_call: TRBD1; j_call: TRBJ2-3; clone_size: once; cdr3_aa: CASSPEQGADTQYF; cdr3_nt: TGTGCCAGCAGCCCTGAGCAGGGGGCAGATACGCAGTATTTT
v_call: TRBV29-1; cdr3_length: 15; d_call: TRBD2; j_call: TRBJ2-1; clone_size: NA; cdr3_aa: CSVGGGAGGPYEQFF; cdr3_nt: TGCAGCGTTGGGGGAGGAGCGGGAGGGCCCTATGAGCAGTTCTTC
v_call: TRBV19; cdr3_length: 16; d_call: NA; j_call: TRBJ1-5; clone_size: NA; cdr3_aa: CASSLRGQTSNQPQHF; cdr3_nt: TGTGCCAGTAGTCTCAGGGGACAAACGAGCAATCAGCCCCAGCATTTT
v_call: TRBV19; cdr3_length: 15; d_call: TRBD2; j_call: TRBJ2-3; clone_size: NA; cdr3_aa: CASSISGRGTDTQYF; cdr3_nt: TGTGCCAGTAGTATTAGCGGGAGGGGCACAGATACGCAGTATTTT
v_call: TRBV6-1; cdr3_length: 15; d_call: NA; j_call: TRBJ2-2; clone_size: few; cdr3_aa: CASSSLSRNTGELFF; cdr3_nt: TGTGCCAGCAGTTCGCTAAGCCGAAACACCGGGGAGCTGTTTTTT
v_call: TRBV28; cdr3_length: 13; d_call: NA; j_call: TRBJ1-1; clone_size: NA; cdr3_aa: CASSFFANTEAFF; cdr3_nt: TGTGCCAGCAGTTTCTTCGCGAACACTGAAGCTTTCTTT
v_call: TRBV4-2; cdr3_length: 15; d_call: NA; j_call: TRBJ2-7; clone_size: NA; cdr3_aa: CASSQGLAVSYEQYF; cdr3_nt: TGTGCCAGCAGCCAAGGATTAGCGGTCTCCTACGAGCAGTACTTC
v_call: TRBV30; cdr3_length: 12; d_call: NA; j_call: TRBJ2-1; clone_size: once; cdr3_aa: CAWSADVNEQFF; cdr3_nt: TGTGCCTGGAGTGCGGACGTCAATGAGCAGTTCTTC